The rows below give T cell receptor beta chains drawn from one sample of a study of immune evolution from preneoplasia to lung adenocarcinoma. The assay was immunoSEQ multiplex PCR, and TCRdb's table has in-frame clones only and misses some. The sample shows under 8,000 clones, 70% to 90% of them seen only once. Input material: FFPE adjacent normal lung tissue. The origin of the receptors is a donor at least 70 years old with lung adenocarcinoma. Each CDR3 is given with its conserved first and last residue. Each record gives: clone size, V gene, D gene, J gene, CDR3 protein, CDR3 DNA. A D gene is named only where the DNA matches it firmly. Part of the rows lack a size; the others show once, few, many or a class for expanded clones.

clone_size: few; v_call: TRBV7-2; d_call: -; j_call: TRBJ2-3; cdr3_aa: CASSTRDGDTQYF; cdr3_nt: TGTGCCAGCAGCACCCGGGACGGAGATACGCAGTATTTT
clone_size: -; v_call: TRBV28; d_call: -; j_call: TRBJ1-2; cdr3_aa: CASSPTGTLNYGYTF; cdr3_nt: TGTGCCAGCAGCCCTACCGGGACACTCAACTATGGCTACACCTTC
clone_size: -; v_call: TRBV5-4; d_call: TRBD1; j_call: TRBJ1-4; cdr3_aa: CASSITGGDEKLFF; cdr3_nt: TGTGCCAGCAGCATCACAGGGGGCGATGAAAAACTGTTTTTT
clone_size: -; v_call: TRBV16; d_call: -; j_call: TRBJ1-1; cdr3_aa: CASSQWDTEAFF; cdr3_nt: TGTGCCAGCAGCCAATGGGACACTGAAGCTTTCTTT
clone_size: -; v_call: TRBV6-1; d_call: -; j_call: TRBJ2-7; cdr3_aa: CASSERYWTNAYEQYF; cdr3_nt: TGTGCCAGCAGTGAACGGTATTGGACAAATGCCTACGAGCAGTACTTC
clone_size: -; v_call: TRBV18; d_call: TRBD1; j_call: TRBJ1-1; cdr3_aa: CASSPAQGYTEAFF; cdr3_nt: TGTGCCAGCTCACCGGCACAGGGGTACACTGAAGCTTTCTTT
clone_size: few; v_call: TRBV11-2; d_call: -; j_call: TRBJ2-3; cdr3_aa: CASSLDLPQGRPDTQYF; cdr3_nt: TGTGCCAGCAGCTTAGATCTGCCCCAGGGGAGGCCAGATACGCAGTATTTT
clone_size: -; v_call: TRBV30; d_call: TRBD1; j_call: TRBJ1-3; cdr3_aa: CAWSVREGAGDTIYF; cdr3_nt: TGTGCCTGGAGTGTACGGGAGGGGGCAGGGGACACCATATATTTT
clone_size: -; v_call: TRBV6-5; d_call: -; j_call: TRBJ2-1; cdr3_aa: CASSYGALSYNEQFF; cdr3_nt: TGTGCCAGCAGTTACGGGGCACTCTCCTACAATGAGCAGTTCTTC
clone_size: -; v_call: TRBV4-1; d_call: -; j_call: TRBJ2-2; cdr3_aa: CASSQADRETGELFF; cdr3_nt: TGCGCCAGCAGCCAAGCAGACAGAGAGACCGGGGAGCTGTTTTTT
clone_size: -; v_call: TRBV30; d_call: TRBD1; j_call: TRBJ1-1; cdr3_aa: CAWTEGQGTGGAFF; cdr3_nt: TGTGCCTGGACAGAGGGGCAGGGGACAGGGGGGGCTTTCTTT
clone_size: once; v_call: TRBV5-1; d_call: TRBD2; j_call: TRBJ2-1; cdr3_aa: CASSLDLAGGPDEQFF; cdr3_nt: TGCGCCAGCAGCCTGGATCTAGCGGGAGGGCCCGATGAGCAGTTCTTC
clone_size: -; v_call: TRBV7-2; d_call: -; j_call: TRBJ2-5; cdr3_aa: CASSRAGKETQYF; cdr3_nt: TGTGCCAGCAGCCGGGCAGGAAAAGAGACCCAGTACTTC
clone_size: once; v_call: TRBV28; d_call: -; j_call: TRBJ2-2; cdr3_aa: CASSLLGSSANTGELFF; cdr3_nt: TGTGCCAGCAGTCTCCTCGGTTCTAGCGCGAACACCGGGGAGCTGTTTTTT
clone_size: -; v_call: TRBV18; d_call: -; j_call: TRBJ2-7; cdr3_aa: CASSPGTNEQYF; cdr3_nt: TGTGCCAGCTCACCAGGGACGAACGAGCAGTACTTC
clone_size: -; v_call: TRBV5-1; d_call: -; j_call: TRBJ2-1; cdr3_aa: CASSLNSEQFF; cdr3_nt: TGCGCCAGCAGCTTGAACTCCGAGCAGTTCTTC
clone_size: -; v_call: TRBV11-2; d_call: -; j_call: TRBJ2-5; cdr3_aa: CASSLGGLDQETQYF; cdr3_nt: TGTGCCAGCAGCTTAGGCGGTTTGGACCAAGAGACCCAGTACTTC
clone_size: -; v_call: TRBV18; d_call: -; j_call: TRBJ2-7; cdr3_aa: CASSPRGWTADSERYF; cdr3_nt: TGTGCCAGCTCACCAAGGGGATGGACTGCAGACTCTGAACGGTACTTC
clone_size: few; v_call: TRBV5-4; d_call: -; j_call: TRBJ2-1; cdr3_aa: CASSLWNAYNEQFF; cdr3_nt: TGTGCCAGCAGCTTGTGGAACGCCTACAATGAGCAGTTCTTC
clone_size: -; v_call: TRBV30; d_call: TRBD2; j_call: TRBJ2-3; cdr3_aa: CAWSVAGAYGDTQYF; cdr3_nt: TGTGCCTGGAGTGTTGCGGGAGCCTATGGGGATACGCAGTATTTT
clone_size: -; v_call: TRBV30; d_call: -; j_call: TRBJ2-3; cdr3_aa: CAWSGGGLTDTQYF; cdr3_nt: TGTGCCTGGAGTGGAGGAGGCCTCACAGATACGCAGTATTTT
clone_size: few; v_call: TRBV30; d_call: -; j_call: TRBJ2-4; cdr3_aa: CAWSIQGQNIQYF; cdr3_nt: TGTGCCTGGAGTATCCAGGGTCAAAACATTCAGTACTTC
clone_size: -; v_call: TRBV7-9; d_call: -; j_call: TRBJ1-4; cdr3_aa: CASSLGGANEKLFF; cdr3_nt: TGTGCCAGCAGCTTAGGGGGGGCTAATGAAAAACTGTTTTTT
clone_size: -; v_call: TRBV19; d_call: -; j_call: TRBJ2-7; cdr3_aa: CASSMFIAREASYEQYF; cdr3_nt: TGTGCCAGTAGTATGTTTATAGCCAGGGAGGCCTCCTACGAGCAGTACTTC
clone_size: once; v_call: TRBV28; d_call: -; j_call: TRBJ2-1; cdr3_aa: CASRWSFTSYNEQFF; cdr3_nt: TGTGCCAGCAGATGGAGTTTCACTTCCTACAATGAGCAGTTCTTC
clone_size: -; v_call: TRBV5-4; d_call: -; j_call: TRBJ1-1; cdr3_aa: CASSLAARMNTEAFF; cdr3_nt: TGTGCCAGCAGCTTGGCCGCCAGAATGAACACTGAAGCTTTCTTT
clone_size: -; v_call: TRBV2; d_call: -; j_call: TRBJ1-1; cdr3_aa: CASSVGGLDTEAFF; cdr3_nt: TGTGCCAGCAGTGTGGGGGGGTTGGACACTGAAGCTTTCTTT
clone_size: -; v_call: TRBV4-1; d_call: -; j_call: TRBJ1-2; cdr3_aa: CASSQETGIGYTF; cdr3_nt: TGCGCCAGCAGCCAAGAAACAGGGATTGGCTACACCTTC
clone_size: -; v_call: TRBV5-1; d_call: TRBD2; j_call: TRBJ2-3; cdr3_aa: CASSSLGLANIDTQYF; cdr3_nt: TGCGCCAGCAGCTCCCTAGGACTAGCGAATATAGATACGCAGTATTTT
clone_size: -; v_call: TRBV30; d_call: -; j_call: TRBJ2-7; cdr3_aa: CAWNHPEVTLTYEQYF; cdr3_nt: TGTGCCTGGAACCACCCCGAGGTTACCCTTACCTACGAGCAGTACTTC
clone_size: -; v_call: TRBV6-5; d_call: -; j_call: TRBJ1-1; cdr3_aa: CASSGISNTEAFF; cdr3_nt: TGTGCCAGCAGTGGCATTTCGAACACTGAAGCTTTCTTT
clone_size: few; v_call: TRBV11-2; d_call: TRBD2; j_call: TRBJ2-3; cdr3_aa: CASSQTSGKPNTQYF; cdr3_nt: TGTGCCAGCAGCCAAACTAGCGGCAAACCTAATACGCAGTATTTT
clone_size: -; v_call: TRBV9; d_call: -; j_call: TRBJ2-1; cdr3_aa: CASSQVSGWADEQFF; cdr3_nt: TGTGCCAGCAGTCAAGTTTCAGGATGGGCGGACGAGCAGTTCTTC
clone_size: -; v_call: TRBV2; d_call: -; j_call: TRBJ2-5; cdr3_aa: CASIQGLGETQYF; cdr3_nt: TGTGCCAGCATTCAGGGGCTGGGAGAGACCCAGTACTTC
clone_size: few; v_call: TRBV11-2; d_call: TRBD1; j_call: TRBJ1-2; cdr3_aa: CASSFSSGGADYGYTF; cdr3_nt: TGTGCCAGCAGCTTTTCATCAGGGGGCGCGGACTATGGCTACACCTTC
clone_size: -; v_call: TRBV7-8; d_call: TRBD2; j_call: TRBJ2-7; cdr3_aa: CASSSGLAGSGEQYF; cdr3_nt: TGTGCCAGCAGCTCTGGACTAGCGGGGTCTGGCGAGCAGTACTTC
clone_size: -; v_call: TRBV5-4; d_call: TRBD1; j_call: TRBJ2-7; cdr3_aa: CASSSPGQGVEQYF; cdr3_nt: TGTGCCAGCAGTTCTCCGGGACAGGGGGTCGAGCAGTACTTC
clone_size: once; v_call: TRBV23-1; d_call: -; j_call: TRBJ1-5; cdr3_aa: CASSQWGSRNQPQHF; cdr3_nt: TGCGCCAGCAGTCAATGGGGAAGTCGCAATCAGCCCCAGCATTTT
clone_size: -; v_call: TRBV18; d_call: -; j_call: TRBJ2-7; cdr3_aa: CASSPQANSYEQYF; cdr3_nt: TGTGCCAGCTCACCGCAGGCAAACTCCTACGAGCAGTACTTC
clone_size: -; v_call: TRBV7-2; d_call: TRBD2; j_call: TRBJ2-7; cdr3_aa: CASRESSGKREQYF; cdr3_nt: TGTGCCAGCAGAGAATCTAGCGGGAAGCGGGAGCAGTACTTC
clone_size: -; v_call: TRBV7-9; d_call: TRBD1; j_call: TRBJ1-1; cdr3_aa: CASSLGGGLPSTEAFF; cdr3_nt: TGTGCCAGCAGCTTAGGAGGGGGCCTACCTAGCACTGAAGCTTTCTTT
clone_size: -; v_call: TRBV5-6; d_call: TRBD1; j_call: TRBJ1-2; cdr3_aa: CASRNADRGGGYTF; cdr3_nt: TGTGCCAGCAGGAACGCAGACAGGGGAGGTGGCTACACCTTC
clone_size: -; v_call: TRBV11-2; d_call: TRBD1; j_call: TRBJ2-4; cdr3_aa: CASSLELQGVKNIQYF; cdr3_nt: TGTGCCAGCAGCTTAGAGTTACAGGGGGTCAAAAACATTCAGTACTTC
clone_size: -; v_call: TRBV6-5; d_call: -; j_call: TRBJ2-7; cdr3_aa: CASTSIGSGAEQYF; cdr3_nt: TGTGCCAGCACCTCAATCGGATCGGGGGCCGAGCAGTACTTC
clone_size: once; v_call: TRBV7-8; d_call: TRBD2; j_call: TRBJ2-1; cdr3_aa: CASSLVLAGAYNEQFF; cdr3_nt: TGTGCCAGCAGCTTAGTTTTAGCGGGGGCCTACAATGAGCAGTTCTTC
clone_size: -; v_call: TRBV9; d_call: -; j_call: TRBJ2-5; cdr3_aa: CASSVGGIVGQETQYF; cdr3_nt: TGTGCCAGCAGCGTTGGGGGGATCGTGGGGCAAGAGACCCAGTACTTC
clone_size: -; v_call: TRBV6-6; d_call: -; j_call: TRBJ1-5; cdr3_aa: CASSTGTVPQHF; cdr3_nt: TGTGCCAGCAGCACCGGGACGGTACCCCAGCATTTT
clone_size: -; v_call: TRBV9; d_call: -; j_call: TRBJ1-2; cdr3_aa: CASSAGPGPLTGGYTF; cdr3_nt: TGTGCCAGCAGCGCTGGACCGGGTCCTCTAACGGGTGGCTACACCTTC
clone_size: -; v_call: TRBV2; d_call: TRBD1; j_call: TRBJ1-3; cdr3_aa: CASSRTGNRDPLMNTIYF; cdr3_nt: TGTGCCAGCAGTAGGACAGGGAATCGTGACCCCTTGATGAACACCATATATTTT
clone_size: -; v_call: TRBV9; d_call: -; j_call: TRBJ1-3; cdr3_aa: CASSVDAGTGNTIYF; cdr3_nt: TGTGCCAGCAGCGTAGATGCAGGGACTGGAAACACCATATATTTT
clone_size: -; v_call: TRBV7-2; d_call: -; j_call: TRBJ1-2; cdr3_aa: CASLVVEGYTF; cdr3_nt: TGTGCCAGCCTGGTCGTTGAGGGCTACACCTTC
clone_size: once; v_call: TRBV5-4; d_call: -; j_call: TRBJ1-1; cdr3_aa: CASSLVGLDTEAFF; cdr3_nt: TGTGCCAGCAGCTTGGTGGGGCTAGATACTGAAGCTTTCTTT
clone_size: -; v_call: TRBV11-3; d_call: -; j_call: TRBJ1-1; cdr3_aa: CASSLGRHGTPNTEAFF; cdr3_nt: TGTGCCAGCAGCTTAGGCCGCCACGGGACACCGAACACTGAAGCTTTCTTT
clone_size: -; v_call: TRBV6-5; d_call: -; j_call: TRBJ1-2; cdr3_aa: CASSYSWGTNYGYTF; cdr3_nt: TGTGCCAGCAGTTACTCGTGGGGGACTAACTATGGCTACACCTTC
clone_size: -; v_call: TRBV30; d_call: -; j_call: TRBJ1-1; cdr3_aa: CAWGNGGDTEAFF; cdr3_nt: TGTGCCTGGGGGAATGGGGGGGACACTGAAGCTTTCTTT
clone_size: few; v_call: TRBV9; d_call: -; j_call: TRBJ1-1; cdr3_aa: CASSAYPGQREAFF; cdr3_nt: TGTGCCAGCAGCGCATATCCGGGACAAAGAGAAGCTTTCTTT
clone_size: -; v_call: TRBV7-2; d_call: -; j_call: TRBJ2-1; cdr3_aa: CAIPDGANEQFF; cdr3_nt: TGTGCCATCCCGGACGGGGCCAATGAGCAGTTCTTC
clone_size: -; v_call: TRBV6-4; d_call: -; j_call: TRBJ1-5; cdr3_aa: CASSGTGYQPQHF; cdr3_nt: TGTGCCAGCAGTGGAACAGGGTATCAGCCCCAGCATTTT
clone_size: few; v_call: TRBV2; d_call: -; j_call: TRBJ2-6; cdr3_aa: CASLTQAGANVLTF; cdr3_nt: TGTGCCAGCCTAACGCAGGCCGGGGCCAACGTCCTGACTTTC
clone_size: -; v_call: TRBV4-2; d_call: -; j_call: TRBJ2-2; cdr3_aa: CASSEQGAGELFF; cdr3_nt: TGTGCCAGCAGCGAACAGGGAGCAGGGGAGCTGTTTTTT